Sequencing of this TCR beta chain was carried out in a study of blood T cell repertoires in COVID-19. Whole-study context: Acute and convalescent COVID-19 specimens originated in the United States, Italy and Spain. PBMCs, B-cell-depleted T cells, or T cells provided the cDNA or gDNA that made up the material.

With 2 bases removed from V and 5 bases from J, the gap between germline ends came to 14 bases. CDR3 length equals 15 residues. CDR1 is SNHLY and CDR2 is FYNNEI in the germline V gene. The authors' processing: Using reference gene primer amplification, nucleated cell counts were estimated. Profiled with immunoSEQ multiplex PCR; TCRdb holds only in-frame clones, not every one. V, J and clone size are taken as reported in that table, and D and trimming were inferred from the DNA itself. The sample has around 120,000 clones; about 70% are singletons. This clonotype was obtained from a woman in her 70s with acute or convalescent COVID-19. The specimen sequenced was peripheral blood. V gene TRBV2 combines with J gene TRBJ2-3, with D unclear. The DNA of the CDR3 is TGTGCCAGCAGTGAAACTTTTGTGCTTGGAGATACGCAGTATTTT. It is translated as CASSETFVLGDTQYF. Filled out from reference TRBV2 and TRBJ2-3, the complete variable domain reads EPEVTQTPSHQVTQMGQEVILRCVPISNHLYFYWYRQILGQKVEFLVSFYNNEISEKSEIFDDQFSVERPDGSNFTLKIRSTKLEDSAMYFCASSETFVLGDTQYFGPGTRLTVL.